This T cell receptor beta chain stems from a study of cytomegalovirus exposure and HLA in healthy donors (dated by TCRdb to the late 2010s). A note on the overall study: An earlier analysis of approximately 640 of the donors reported 250 to 300 Gb of sequence data and roughly 110 million unique TCR beta sequences from some 180 million T cells. Around 320 gigabases of sequencing data and approximately 85 million unique TCR sequences were included in an early release covering 550 to 650 HLA-typed donors. Among the approximately 400 genotyped donors, about 85% belonged to the genetic ancestry cluster associated with self-reported Caucasian donors. The study aimed to test whether cataloging public T cell receptors could reveal signatures of past pathogen exposure. The study profiled the T cell repertoires of under 850 subjects by immunosequencing and related them to cytomegalovirus serostatus. Along with the approximately 600-subject first cohort, a separate validation cohort of over a hundred different subjects was used. High-throughput TCR immunosequencing, statistical association of individual TCRs with disease status, and machine learning were combined to predict cytomegalovirus infection status. To study patterns of TCR occurrence, a later analysis re-analyzed previously published TCR beta repertoires from 600 to 750 donors and added high-resolution HLA genotyping. The later analysis used no new phenotypic data to find candidate immune exposures, relying instead on TCR beta sequences and their occurrence across donors. An earlier analysis of fewer than 750 of the donors used high-throughput TCR beta sequencing to judge whether each TCR beta V gene segment behaved as functional or pseudogenic. Alongside the repertoire data, information on donor age, sex, ethnicity and CMV serostatus was compiled. In a later genetic analysis, genome-wide SNP genotypes for about 55% of the roughly 670 donors were used, and that subset was treated as a discovery cohort. All discovery cohort repertoires had been generated on a single sequencing platform. Class I and class II HLA loci were covered by the typing at four-digit resolution. Typing coverage varied by locus: 629-630 donors for A, B, C, DRB1 and DQB1; around 560 for DQA1; about 600 for DPA1; roughly 470 for DPB1. Four or five DR-DQ haplotypes were treated as single units for association and clustering because of strong linkage in the cohort. On average, roughly 240,000 unique TCR beta nucleotide sequences were sequenced per donor among about 400 genotyped donors of the cohort, with 15% to 20% of those sequences being non-productive.

Details on this clone: Its antigen is still unknown. Base quality data are lacking; no much larger clone is found one base away.

CDR1 SGHAT and CDR2 FQNNGV were looked up in the germline V gene. V is trimmed back by 4 bases and J by 3 bases, and the junction contains 5 bases that no gene match accounts for. From cysteine to phenylalanine, the CDR3 is 15 amino acids long. CDR3 DNA is the only sequence kept; it has 45 bases, read in frame from the first base. The library was prepared using the immunoSEQ multiplex PCR assay. The multiplex PCR relied on a mix of 60 forward primers for TCR Vbeta segments and 13 reverse primers for TCR Jbeta segments. A multiplex PCR assay on genomic DNA amplified the CDR3 region of rearranged TCR beta genes. The amplified TCR beta libraries were sequenced on the Illumina HiSeq System as 87-base-pair reads. The authors' analysis ran thus. A later analysis tallied 75 million to 85 million unique TCR beta chains across the 700 or so repertoires, and about 12 million of those chains were shared by two or more donors. To remove PCR and sequencing errors, raw reads were error-corrected and collapsed into unique sequences using a nearest-neighbor algorithm that merged closely related sequences. To assign V, D and J gene segments, CDR3 sequences were aligned to IMGT reference sequences. For a sequence to be retained, a match of at least six nucleotides to both a V gene segment and a J gene segment was required. Rearrangements were called productive when the CDR3 lacked stop codons and stayed in frame with V and J; all others were non-productive. Following IMGT convention, CDR3 was defined as the stretch from the second conserved V-encoded cysteine to the conserved J-encoded phenylalanine. In an earlier analysis of approximately 590 of the donors, sequences lacking an unambiguous match to a single V gene segment were excluded. An earlier analysis of roughly 590 of the donors called V segments functional above 56.7% productive rearrangements and segregating when the between-donor standard deviation exceeded 5%. A statistical classification framework was built to diagnose cytomegalovirus status from the catalog of TCR beta chain sequences. In a later analysis, TCR nucleotide sequences were compared against IMGT/GENE-DB human TR gene sequences so that V and J genes could be assigned. Using the TCRdist pipeline, a later analysis assigned CDR3 sequences along with most-parsimonious VDJ recombination scenarios. A later analysis defined each TCR beta chain by its CDR3 amino acid sequence plus V-gene family, and excluded reads lacking a unique V-gene family. As a way to deal with suspected cross-contamination and a sequencing artifact, a later analysis dropped approximately 590 nucleotide sequences that were highly shared and had low generation probability. In a later analysis, a clonal expansion index for each public chain was calculated from normalized within-repertoire ranks of inferred template counts. A later analysis computed generation probabilities with a VDJ recombination model fitted to out-of-frame rearrangements, and checked the results against IGoR. In a later analysis, hypergeometric tests were used to score TCR-TCR, TCR-HLA and TCR-CMV co-occurrence, with a repertoire-size bias correction applied to TCR pairs. False discovery rates were estimated in a later analysis by permuting HLA or CMV assignments 20 times. In a later analysis, co-occurring TCRs were grouped using DBSCAN, and TCRdist sequence similarity was added for clustering within HLA-allele-positive subsets. Repertoires with fewer than 30,000 or more than 120,000 public chains were left out of co-occurrence clustering, as were about 5 repertoires with anomalous nucleotide sharing. This is the immuneACCESS table as TCRdb keeps it, with only in-frame sequences that have V and J called. A part of the clones is gone; compared with another copy, unresolved V genes explain less than half, and the rest is unexplained. V and J calls and clone size follow that table, whereas D and trimming were derived from the DNA. Within this sample are some 150,000 clones, with around 77% of them counted one time only. The ten largest clones capture about 1.5% of the sample.

The cohort comprised some 700 healthy bone marrow donors. At the time of sampling, all cohort members were nominally healthy, though unrecorded immune exposures were likely present. The donor was CMV seronegative and was included in the group of 352 seronegative cohort members. A peripheral blood sample was collected from each donor, and TCR beta sequencing was performed on peripheral blood mononuclear cells. Genomic DNA was extracted from the blood cell samples with the Qiagen DNeasy Blood Extraction Kit. General conclusions and limits of the study: According to a later analysis, TCR association rates differed among HLA loci, with DRB1 alleles showing the most associated TCRs and HLA-C alleles showing the fewest. When HLA alleles, especially DR and DQ, strongly co-occurred, TCR associations were difficult to assign to individual alleles. The authors suggested that the approach could potentially be generalized to other disease states and immunological phenotypes. In both the original and validation cohorts, the classifier was reported to diagnose cytomegalovirus status with high specificity and sensitivity. Most CMV-associated TCR beta chains appeared to be HLA-restricted in a later analysis, and the HLA associations seemed to be driven largely by CMV exposure. A cluster of highly shared sequence variants was judged likely to be a technical artifact of the sequencing pipeline. In an earlier analysis of some 640 of the donors, most TCR beta V segments were observed in productive rearrangements about 90% or about 30% of the time, broadly matching IMGT annotations. Correlated functional status among segregating V segments might reflect linkage disequilibrium, but an unknown experimental factor could not be ruled out. A few of the identified cytomegalovirus-associated TCR beta chains were confirmed in vitro to be specific for cytomegalovirus antigens. A later analysis reported that several top co-occurrence clusters appeared linked to parvovirus B19, influenza, CMV and Epstein-Barr virus. In a later genetic analysis, fewer N-insertions in productive TCRs were reported among donors in an Asian-associated ancestry cluster than the roughly 700-donor mean. A later analysis found that HLA-associated TCR beta chains were more clonally expanded and had lower generation probabilities than equally common non-associated chains. V-gene and J-gene trimming of TCR beta chains was associated with a missense DCLRE1C variant in a later genetic analysis, and the association was replicated in an independent cohort. While some public TCRs were present in many individuals, most TCR sequences turned up only very rarely across donors. A further reported finding was that TCR beta sequences accurately predicted the HLA-A and HLA-B alleles for most subjects in the first cohort. In a later analysis, around 15,000 TCR beta sequences were associated with specific HLA alleles at a false discovery rate of 0.05. The only immune exposure information available for the cohort was CMV serostatus. The study gave a list of under 200 TCR beta chains associated with cytomegalovirus. Because counts were too low, roughly 17 rarely observed V segments, including chromosome 9 orphons, were left out of the earlier analysis of some 640 of the donors. The cohort was sequenced for TCR beta chains only, and without alpha or paired-chain data the features that could be detected were limited. Some IMGT-functional V segments, including TRBV6-2 and TRBV6-3, could not be told apart with the 87-base-pair reads, so those segments were excluded. The presence/absence analyses assumed that sequencing depth was roughly uniform across donors, and that assumption may not be true. Because HLA typing was unavailable for some donors at each locus, only the typed subset was used in association tests.

The receptor was isolated from a woman between 25 and 40 years old in good health and CMV-seronegative. Recombination connected TRBV11-2 to TRBJ1-1, with 10 bases matching TRBD1. The sample was PBMCs. The DNA reads TGTGCCAGCAGCTCCCCCGGGACAGGGGACACTGAAGCTTTCTTT. This sequence encodes CASSSPGTGDTEAFF.